These T cell receptor beta chains were read from a single sample in a study of blood T cells in healthy people across ages. TCRdb re-derived calls from the 5' RACE reads in MiXCR, one entry per CDR3 protein. The data hold about 1.4 million distinct CDR3 sequences, with approximately 59% observed a single time. Sequenced material: blood. The receptors derive from a man younger than 30 in good health. CDR3s include the opening cysteine and the closing phenylalanine or tryptophan. Fields, in order: J gene, clone size, V gene, D gene, CDR3 DNA, CDR3 protein. The D gene is left open where the match is weak. Where a row states a size, it is once, few, many or the class of an expanded clone; other rows omit it.

J gene: TRBJ2-5
clone size: .
V gene: TRBV5-1
D gene: .
CDR3 DNA: TGCGCCAGCAGCTTGGATGGTATTGGAGAGACCCAGTACTTC
CDR3 protein: CASSLDGIGETQYF

J gene: TRBJ2-3
clone size: .
V gene: TRBV7-2
D gene: .
CDR3 DNA: TGTGCCAGCAGCCACCCCCAAGTTACGCAGTATTTT
CDR3 protein: CASSHPQVTQYF

J gene: TRBJ2-7
clone size: .
V gene: TRBV20-1
D gene: .
CDR3 DNA: TGCAGTGCTAGAGATCCGGTACAGGGCTCCTACGAGCAGTACTTC
CDR3 protein: CSARDPVQGSYEQYF

J gene: TRBJ2-5
clone size: once
V gene: TRBV20-1
D gene: TRBD1
CDR3 DNA: TGCAGTGCTAGAGATCTTTTGGACAGGGGCATTGATGAGCAGTACTTC
CDR3 protein: CSARDLLDRGIDEQYF

J gene: TRBJ2-7
clone size: .
V gene: TRBV30
D gene: .
CDR3 DNA: TGTGCCTGGAGTGTACACCACAACGCCGAGCAGTACTTC
CDR3 protein: CAWSVHHNAEQYF

J gene: TRBJ2-1
clone size: .
V gene: TRBV27
D gene: .
CDR3 DNA: TGTGCCAGTCATATATCCGGTGACAATGTGCAGTTCTTC
CDR3 protein: CASHISGDNVQFF

J gene: TRBJ1-5
clone size: .
V gene: TRBV7-2
D gene: .
CDR3 DNA: TGTGCCAGCAGCTTAGGGGTCCCTCAGCCCCAGCATTTT
CDR3 protein: CASSLGVPQPQHF

J gene: TRBJ1-1
clone size: .
V gene: TRBV4-1
D gene: .
CDR3 DNA: TGCGCCAGCAGCCAAAGACCCTCGCCAGGATCTGAAGCTTTCTTT
CDR3 protein: CASSQRPSPGSEAFF

J gene: TRBJ2-4
clone size: .
V gene: TRBV13
D gene: .
CDR3 DNA: TGTGCCAGCAGAAACGACGGCGACAATGAGCAGTACTTC
CDR3 protein: CASRNDGDNEQYF

J gene: TRBJ2-7
clone size: .
V gene: TRBV6-2/TRBV6-3
D gene: .
CDR3 DNA: TGTGCCAGCAGTTACTCGCGGGTCGAGCAGTACTTC
CDR3 protein: CASSYSRVEQYF

J gene: TRBJ1-2
clone size: .
V gene: TRBV27
D gene: .
CDR3 DNA: TGTGCCAGCAGTTACTCAGGGGTTCGGTATGGCTACACCTTC
CDR3 protein: CASSYSGVRYGYTF

J gene: TRBJ2-3
clone size: .
V gene: TRBV7-2
D gene: .
CDR3 DNA: TGTGCCAGCACCACCCGTCGGGGGAGCCTGAGAGCGGGTATAGATACGCAGTATTTT
CDR3 protein: CASTTRRGSLRAGIDTQYF

J gene: TRBJ2-7
clone size: .
V gene: TRBV20-1
D gene: TRBD2
CDR3 DNA: TGCAGTGCTAGACCAGGGGCTAGCGGGGGGGCCGACGAGCAGTACTTC
CDR3 protein: CSARPGASGGADEQYF

J gene: TRBJ2-3
clone size: .
V gene: TRBV7-9
D gene: TRBD1
CDR3 DNA: TGTGCCAGCAGCTCGCCGGACAGGGACGTGTCAGATACGCAGTATTTT
CDR3 protein: CASSSPDRDVSDTQYF

J gene: TRBJ1-4
clone size: .
V gene: TRBV5-1
D gene: .
CDR3 DNA: TGCGCCAGCAGCAACTTGACCGATGAAAAACTGTTTTTT
CDR3 protein: CASSNLTDEKLFF

J gene: TRBJ2-7
clone size: few
V gene: TRBV4-1
D gene: .
CDR3 DNA: TGCGCCAGCAGCCTCAGGGGGGAAAAGTACTTC
CDR3 protein: CASSLRGEKYF

J gene: TRBJ1-2
clone size: .
V gene: TRBV6-5
D gene: .
CDR3 DNA: TGTGCCAGCAGCCGGGGATCCTTTTTTTATGGCTACACCTTC
CDR3 protein: CASSRGSFFYGYTF

J gene: TRBJ2-1
clone size: .
V gene: TRBV20-1
D gene: TRBD2
CDR3 DNA: TGCAGTGCTGCTGGGACTAGCGGGGGAACCTACAATGAGCAGTTCTTC
CDR3 protein: CSAAGTSGGTYNEQFF

J gene: TRBJ2-7
clone size: .
V gene: TRBV7-7
D gene: TRBD1
CDR3 DNA: TGTGCCAGCAGCCCAACCGGGACAGGCGACTACGAGCAGTACTTC
CDR3 protein: CASSPTGTGDYEQYF

J gene: TRBJ2-7
clone size: .
V gene: TRBV28
D gene: TRBD1
CDR3 DNA: TGTGCCAGCAGGACCGTGGGACAGGCGTCTCAGTTTGGGGTCTACGAGCAGTACTTC
CDR3 protein: CASRTVGQASQFGVYEQYF

J gene: TRBJ2-1
clone size: few
V gene: TRBV4-1
D gene: .
CDR3 DNA: TGCGCCAGCAGCCCTTTTCCGGGACAGGGCCCTTTCCGAGCGGGAGGGAAAGACAATGAGCAGTTCTTC
CDR3 protein: CASSPFPGQGPFRAGGKDNEQFF

J gene: TRBJ2-1
clone size: .
V gene: TRBV10-2
D gene: TRBD1
CDR3 DNA: TGCGCCAGCAGCCCCAAGGGAAGGGGGCCTGGCTCCTACAATGAGCAGTTCTTC
CDR3 protein: CASSPKGRGPGSYNEQFF